These 12 T cell receptor beta chains were all obtained from the same sample, sequenced in a study of CD8+ T cells in alopecia areata. RNA was isolated and reverse transcribed to cDNA, the sequencing template. The protocol was immunoSEQ multiplex PCR, while the TCRdb copy is restricted to in-frame clones and leaves out a portion. The repertoire consists of 200,000 to 300,000 clones, none detected only once. A sort of pooled cutaneous lymph node cells used CD4, CD8alpha, NKG2D, NKG2ACE and other stains. Material for sequencing was CD4+ T cells sorted from a lymph node. The receptors shown here come from a C3H/HeJ mouse with alopecia areata. For the strain, the MHC haplotype given is H2-k.

This clone occurred a few times. Gene names denote mouse genes. The CDR3 sequence: CASRGTGDSQNTLYF. The sequenced CDR3 bases are TGTGCCAGCAGGGGGACTGGGGATAGTCAAAAC. The chain combines TRBV13-1 with TRBJ2-4; TRBD2 agrees at 10 bases. The CDR3 extends 4 residues past the end of the read, so its final part is completed from the germline J gene. Trimming took 5 bases from V and 0 from J; bases not matched to a gene: 3. Germline CDR1 reads NSHNY; CDR2 reads SYGAGN. This CDR3 spans 15 amino acids.

This clone has only a few counts. These gene names are mouse names. The read gets to within 4 residues of the CDR3 end, and the germline J gene fills in the rest. The genes are TRBV13-1 and TRBJ2-1; the match to TRBD1 covers 10 bases. Germline CDR1 is NSHNY and CDR2 is SYGAGN. The CDR3 spans 13 residues. The CDR3 spells CASRAGQGAEQFF. The CDR3 DNA, read in part, is TGTGCCAGCAGGGCGGGACAGGGGGCT.

A few counts support this clone. Mouse gene names apply. The read falls 4 residues short of the CDR3 end, and the missing part is taken from the germline J gene. The chain combines TRBV1 with TRBJ2-3; the match to TRBD1 covers 7 bases. Germline CDR1 reads NSQYPW; CDR2 reads LRSPGD (reference sequence). This CDR3 has 16 amino acids. With 3 bases clipped from V and 0 bases from J, the junction kept 6 bases outside the gene matches. CDR3 region: CTCSAPTGLSAETLYF. The CDR3 bases that were read are TGCACCTGCAGTGCCCCGACAGGGCTGAGTGCAGAA.

This clone was detected ten times or more. Gene and germline names: mouse. Read coverage stops 4 residues before the CDR3 terminus; the germline J gene supplies the remainder. The chain joins TRBV13-3 to TRBJ2-7; possibly TRBD2 for D (5 bases). CDR1 is NNHDY, CDR2 SYVADS, per germline. CDR3 length: 13 amino acids. V was trimmed by 1 base and J by 3 bases, leaving 8 bases between them. The sequenced CDR3 bases are TGTGCCAGCAGTGATTCTGGGAACTAT. Translating it yields CASSDSGNY. The whole CDR3 region reads CASSDSGNYEQYF.

Concerning this clone itself: Mouse names are used for the genes. The observed sequence ends 4 residues before the CDR3 terminus, with the missing tail filled in from the germline J gene. This chain connects TRBV13-2 to TRBJ1-2; a possible D gene is TRBD1 (6 bases). Germline V gene data show CDR1 as NNHNN and CDR2 as SYGAGS (reference sequence). The CDR3 length is 13 residues. V lost 5 bases and J 4 bases, leaving 12 bases between the germline ends. CDR3 protein: CASGARGGSDYTF. The DNA read from the CDR3 is TGTGCCAGCGGGGCTAGGGGGGGCTCC.

Concerning this clone itself: Each gene name is a mouse one. CDR3 region: CASSQEKTAGGKDTQYF. Partial CDR3 DNA: TGTGCCAGCAGCCAAGAAAAGACTGCTGGGGGGAAAGAC. The chain employs TRBV5 and TRBJ2-5; 8 nucleotides agree with TRBD2. The read terminates 4 residues ahead of where the CDR3 ends, so the germline J gene completes it. The CDR3 is 17 amino acids. In germline, CDR1 is LGHNA, CDR2 YNLKQL (reference sequence).

This clone was detected only a few times. These gene names are mouse names. The sequenced fragment ends 4 residues before the CDR3 boundary, so the rest is inferred from the germline J gene. Other DNA sequences of this sample code for an identical CDR3. The rearrangement links TRBV31 to TRBJ2-5; 9 bases agree with TRBD2. In germline, CDR1 is GKSSPN, CDR2 SITVG. V dropped 3 bases and J dropped 1; count of bases not matched to a gene: 2. The CDR3 consists of 14 residues. CDR3 bases read: TGTGCCTGGAGGCGGACTGGGGACCAAGAC. This translates into CAWRRTGDQD. The whole CDR3 region reads CAWRRTGDQDTQYF.

This clone was seen a handful of times. The listed genes are named as in mouse. The CDR3 end lies 4 residues beyond the end of the read and is filled in from the germline J gene. Distinct nucleotide sequences in the sample also encode this CDR3. The gene calls are TRBV13-1 and TRBJ2-1; 12 bases align to TRBD2. The CDR3 runs to 16 residues. The germline V gene encodes CDR1 NSHNY and CDR2 SYGAGN. The trim removed 2 bases at V and 1 base at J, leaving 1 base unmatched. CDR3 loop: CASSEGLGGNYAEQFF. CDR3 DNA, as far as it was read: TGTGCCAGCAGTGAGGGACTGGGGGGAAACTATGCT.

This clone was detected a few times. Mouse gene names apply. The CDR3 end falls 4 residues outside the read, so it is completed with the germline J gene. This sample includes further DNA sequences coding for the same CDR3. This chain links TRBV1 with TRBJ1-2; the D gene is possibly TRBD1 (6 bases). Trimming pared 0 bases from V and 0 bases from J, leaving 8 bases between. The CDR3 is 15 amino acids. The germline CDR1 and CDR2 sequences are NSQYPW and LRSPGD (reference sequence). CDR3: CTCSAENRANSDYTF. The CDR3 DNA, read in part, is TGCACCTGCAGTGCAGAAAACAGGGCAAACTCC. Complete variable domain (other parts from reference TRBV1 and TRBJ1-2): VTLLEQNPRWRLVPRGQAVNLRCILKNSQYPWMSWYQQDLQKQLQWLFTLRSPGDKEVKSLPGADYLATRVTDTELRLQVANMSQGRTLYCTCSAENRANSDYTFGSGTRLLVI.

A word on this clone: Genes and germline are mouse. Read coverage stops 4 residues before the CDR3 terminus; the germline J gene supplies the remainder. The V call is TRBV5, the J call TRBJ2-5; 7 nucleotides agree with TRBD2. This CDR3 is 13 amino acids long. CDR1 is LGHNA, CDR2 YNLKQL, per germline (reference sequence). The CDR3: CASSHWGKDTQYF. CDR3 bases read: TGTGCCAGCAGCCACTGGGGGAAAGAC.

To note about this clone: These gene names are mouse names. The sequence runs out 4 residues before the end of the CDR3; the remainder is reconstructed from the germline J gene. This chain uses TRBV19 with TRBJ2-2; D is possibly TRBD1 (5 bases). CDR3 length: 15 residues. The germline CDR1 and CDR2 sequences are FNHDT and SITEND (reference sequence). Trimming cost V 2 bases and J 2 bases, with 10 bases left between them. The CDR3 spells CASSISGHNTGQLYF. The sequenced CDR3 bases are TGTGCCAGCAGTATCTCTGGACATAACACCGGG.

This clone occurred a few times. All gene names here are mouse names. The read comes to an end 4 residues before the CDR3 does, leaving the germline J gene to fill in the end. The rearrangement links TRBV1 to TRBJ1-2; 7 bases align to TRBD1. There are 15 residues in the CDR3. With V trimmed by 0 bases and J by 3 bases, 4 bases remained unmatched. Germline lookup yields CDR1 NSQYPW and CDR2 LRSPGD (reference sequence). The sequenced part of the CDR3 DNA is TGCACCTGCAGTGCAGATCAGGGGGTTGACTCC. The encoded protein is CTCSADQGVDS. The CDR3, in full, reads CTCSADQGVDSDYTF.